This T cell receptor (beta chain) was sequenced for a study of T cell changes during pregnancy in multiple sclerosis. Some clones are missing from TCRdb's copy, which holds only in-frame ones; the method was immunoSEQ multiplex PCR. The table records about 72,000 clones, 90% to 95% of them present only once. Germline V lookup: CDR1 MDHEN, CDR2 SYDVKM. The CDR3 covers 17 residues. V lost 3 bases to trimming and J lost 2 bases; unmatched junction nucleotides: 7. The TCR sequence derives from a female donor in good health, enrolled as a control in a pregnancy study. This chain links TRBV28 with TRBJ2-2, with 9 bases identical to TRBD2. The specimen was peripheral blood, collected in the third trimester of pregnancy. The DNA of the CDR3 is TGTGCCAGCAGTTTTGCGGCGGGAGGGCCTAACACCGGGGAGCTGTTTTTT. Residues: CASSFAAGGPNTGELFF.